The 26 T cell receptor beta chains in this list originate from one sample, sequenced in a study of early stage breast cancer tumors. Assay: immunoSEQ multiplex PCR; the TCRdb copy retains only in-frame clones and omits some. Of about 31,000 clones listed, 70% to 75% are singletons. Sequencing input: breast tumor tissue. These receptors all come from a person aged 25 to 39 with breast cancer.

The genes are TRBV7-9 and TRBJ1-1; D possibly corresponds to TRBD1 (6 bases). Per the germline V gene, CDR1 is SEHNR and CDR2 is FQNEAQ (reference sequence). This CDR3 has 13 amino acids. Trimming shortened V by 5 bases and J by 8 bases, and 15 bases separated the two germline ends. CDR3 nucleotides: TGTGCCAGCAGCCCCGAGAGGGGGGGCGAAGCTTTCTTT. Residues: CASSPERGGEAFF.

The chain combines TRBV29-1 with TRBJ1-5, with D maybe TRBD1 (6 bases). Germline-derived CDR1 and CDR2 are SQVTM and ANQGSEA. This CDR3 has 13 amino acids. The ends were cut back, 4 bases at V and 6 bases at J, with 13 bases in the middle. The CDR3 region is CSVGMGAGQPQHF. CDR3 DNA: TGCAGCGTTGGTATGGGGGCGGGTCAGCCCCAGCATTTT. Filled out from reference TRBV29-1 and TRBJ1-5, the complete variable domain reads SAVISQKPSRDICQRGTSLTIQCQVDSQVTMMFWYRQQPGQSLTLIATANQGSEATYESGFVIDKFPISRPNLTFSTLTVSNMSPEDSSIYLCSVGMGAGQPQHFGDGTRLSIL.

This clone was counted only a few times. CDR3: CATAPITGTGYGYTF. As DNA, the CDR3 is TGTGCCACCGCGCCAATCACCGGGACTGGCTATGGCTACACCTTC. The chain combines TRBV19 with TRBJ1-2; tentatively, D is TRBD1 (5 bases). There are 15 residues in the CDR3. CDR1 is LNHDA and CDR2 is SQIVND in the germline V gene (reference sequence). V lost 10 bases and J lost 4, with 22 bases in between.

V gene TRBV29-1 combines with J gene TRBJ2-6; no clear D. The CDR3 spans 13 residues. V lost 6 bases to trimming and J lost 2 bases, with 8 bases between them. Germline V gene data show CDR1 as SQVTM and CDR2 as ANQGSEA. The CDR3 region is CSVVVAGANVLTF. Here the CDR3 DNA reads TGCAGCGTCGTAGTGGCTGGGGCCAACGTCCTGACTTTC.

The chain uses TRBV2 and TRBJ1-2; weak D call: TRBD1 (5 bases). This CDR3 has 14 amino acids. The V gene's germline CDR1 is SNHLY and CDR2 FYNNEI. The germline V and J ends were trimmed by 8 bases and 4 bases, with 17 bases remaining between them. This chain's CDR3 is CASAEEGRSYGYTF. CDR3 nucleotide sequence: TGTGCCAGCGCGGAAGAGGGACGGAGCTATGGCTACACCTTC. Filled out from reference TRBV2 and TRBJ1-2, the complete variable domain reads EPEVTQTPSHQVTQMGQEVILRCVPISNHLYFYWYRQILGQKVEFLVSFYNNEISEKSEIFDDQFSVERPDGSNFTLKIRSTKLEDSAMYFCASAEEGRSYGYTFGSGTRLTVV.

This chain links TRBV6-6 with TRBJ1-1; 9 bases fit TRBD1. Germline V gene data show CDR1 as MNHNY and CDR2 as SVGAGI (reference sequence). This CDR3 has 14 residues. The V and J ends lost 4 bases and 4 bases, in that order; junction bases with no gene match: 4. The CDR3 spells CASSLQGASTEAFF. In DNA form, the CDR3 reads TGTGCCAGCAGTTTACAGGGGGCAAGCACTGAAGCTTTCTTT.

Here the CDR3 DNA reads TGTGCCATCAGTGAAGGATCCGAGGGTCAGCCCCAGCATTTT. Protein sequence: CAISEGSEGQPQHF. The chain joins TRBV10-3 to TRBJ1-5; D unclear. The germline V and J ends were trimmed by 3 bases and 6 bases, with 12 bases remaining between them. This CDR3 has 14 residues. Germline V gene sequence: CDR1 ENHRY, CDR2 SYGVKD.

The chain carries TRBV6-1 and TRBJ2-1; possibly TRBD1 for D (5 bases). The CDR3 has 15 amino acids. The V end lost 9 bases, the J end lost 4 bases, and 19 bases lay between the germline ends. Germline V gene data show CDR1 as MNHNS and CDR2 as SASEGT. The CDR3 loop reads CASYTGSGVYNEQFF. The CDR3 coding sequence is TGTGCCAGTTACACAGGATCTGGGGTTTACAATGAGCAGTTCTTC.

The chain joins TRBV19 to TRBJ1-2; the D gene is possibly TRBD1 (5 bases). CDR1 LNHDA and CDR2 SQIVND come from the germline V gene (reference sequence). The V end lost 6 bases, the J end lost 3 bases, and 17 bases lay between the germline ends. This CDR3 region has 15 residues. The CDR3 loop reads CASRIGSGTDYGYTF. CDR3 bases: TGTGCCAGTAGGATTGGGTCCGGGACGGACTATGGCTACACCTTC.

The chain joins TRBV2 to TRBJ2-5; TRBD2 might be the D (6 bases). Germline assignment: CDR1 SNHLY and CDR2 FYNNEI. This CDR3 is 15 amino acids long. V lost 7 bases to trimming and J lost 0 bases, with 15 bases between them. CDR3 amino acids: CASTLAEGYQETQYF. The CDR3 DNA follows: TGTGCCAGCACCTTAGCGGAGGGGTACCAAGAGACCCAGTACTTC.

This chain joins TRBV10-3 and TRBJ2-2, with 12 bases fitting TRBD2. The CDR3 runs to 19 residues. CDR1 and CDR2 from the germline V gene are ENHRY and SYGVKD. The V gene end was trimmed by 3 bases and the J gene end by 1 base; junction bases not matched to a gene: 9. The CDR3 coding sequence is TGTGCCATCAGTGATCGGGCTAGCGGGAGGGCCAAGAACACCGGGGAGCTGTTTTTT. Translation gives CAISDRASGRAKNTGELFF.

CDR3: CASISQGALEAFF. The CDR3 DNA follows: TGTGCCAGTATTTCCCAGGGAGCCCTTGAAGCTTTCTTT. The chain joins TRBV19 to TRBJ1-1, with D perhaps matching TRBD1 (5 bases). Germline CDR1 is LNHDA and CDR2 is SQIVND (reference sequence). V dropped 7 bases and J dropped 7 bases, with 16 bases sitting between them. CDR3 length: 13 amino acids.

The genes are TRBV11-3 and TRBJ2-1; D call uncertain. Germline V CDR1 and CDR2: SGHNT, YENEEA. The CDR3 is made up of 14 amino acids. Trimming took off 4 bases at V and 4 bases at J, with 11 bases between the two ends. CDR3 bases: TGTGCCAGCAGCTCTCGGACGGCATACAATGAGCAGTTCTTC. Protein product: CASSSRTAYNEQFF.

This chain links TRBV29-1 with TRBJ1-2; D call uncertain. Trimming cost V 0 bases and J 7 bases, with 9 bases left between them. Germline values: CDR1 SQVTM, CDR2 ANQGSEA. This CDR3 region has 12 residues. The CDR3 coding sequence is TGCAGCGTTGAAGATCTAGGTGGTGGCTACACCTTC. Translated: CSVEDLGGGYTF.

The gene calls are TRBV5-6 and TRBJ1-1, with TRBD1 as a possible D gene (6 bases). Looked up from germline, CDR1 is SGHDT and CDR2 is YYEEEE. Trimming left V 0 bases short and J 7 bases short, with 7 bases between. CDR3 length: 12 amino acids. CDR3 in amino acids: CASSLDRVEAFF. CDR3 coding DNA: TGTGCCAGCAGCTTGGACAGGGTTGAAGCTTTCTTT. The full variable domain, with the rest looked up from reference TRBV5-6 and TRBJ1-1, is DAGVTQSPTHLIKTRGQQVTLRCSPKSGHDTVSWYQQALGQGPQFIFQYYEEEERQRGNFPDRFSGHQFPNYSSELNVNALLLGDSALYLCASSLDRVEAFFGQGTRLTVV.

The CDR3 DNA is TGTGCCTGCCTGACTAGGGCCGCTGAAGCTTTCTTT. It is translated as CACLTRAAEAFF. The V call is TRBV30, the J call TRBJ1-1; D ambiguous. CDR3 length equals 12 residues. Trimming shortened V by 6 bases and J by 6 bases, and 14 bases separated the two germline ends. The germline CDR1 and CDR2 sequences are GTSNPN and SVGIG (reference sequence).

This rearrangement joins TRBV18 to TRBJ2-1; 9 bases are a match to TRBD2. Germline V gene data show CDR1 as KGHSH and CDR2 as LQKENI. The CDR3 extends over 13 amino acids. Losses at the gene ends were 8 bases for V and 9 bases for J; bases not matched to a gene: 8. The CDR3 reads CASTYDSGSEQFF. CDR3 coding DNA: TGTGCCAGCACATACGATAGCGGGAGTGAGCAGTTCTTC.

This clone was recorded a few times. The chain employs TRBV4-3 and TRBJ1-6; 9 bases agree with TRBD1. Losses at the gene ends were 1 base for V and 9 bases for J; bases not matched to a gene: 4. The germline V gene has CDR1 LGHNA and CDR2 YSLEER. This CDR3 region has 15 residues. The DNA of the CDR3 is TGCGCCAGCAGCCAAGTTACAGGGGGCCGTTCACCCCTCCACTTT. This encodes CASSQVTGGRSPLHF.

V gene TRBV19 combines with J gene TRBJ1-5; D remains unclear. This CDR3 region has 14 residues. Germline V gene lookup returns CDR1 LNHDA and CDR2 SQIVND (reference sequence). The germline V and J ends were trimmed by 4 bases and 7 bases, with 14 bases remaining between them. The CDR3 DNA follows: TGTGCCAGTAGTACCCCGAACCGCGGGCAGCCCCAGCATTTT. Protein sequence: CASSTPNRGQPQHF.

This clone is a singleton in its sample. The V call is TRBV19, the J call TRBJ1-3; no clear D gene. This CDR3 contains 14 residues. V was shortened by 9 bases and J by 2 bases, with 14 bases between the two germline ends. Germline loops: CDR1 LNHDA, CDR2 SQIVND (reference sequence). The CDR3 coding sequence is TGTGCCAGCAAACGTCCCGCGGCTGGAAACACCATATATTTT. This sequence encodes CASKRPAAGNTIYF.

The chain carries TRBV27 and TRBJ1-4; TRBD1 matches at 7 bases. The germline V gene encodes CDR1 MNHEY and CDR2 SMNVEV (reference sequence). Trimming cost V 6 bases and J 0 bases; bases outside gene matches: 10. This CDR3 has 17 amino acids. CDR3 loop: CASRVTGLLATNEKLFF. In DNA form, the CDR3 reads TGTGCCAGCAGGGTGACAGGGTTACTTGCAACTAATGAAAAACTGTTTTTT.

V and J are TRBV18 and TRBJ2-7; D is undetermined. The germline V gene encodes CDR1 KGHSH and CDR2 LQKENI. The CDR3 has 15 amino acids. V lost 3 bases, J lost 3 bases, and 15 bases lay in between. The DNA of the CDR3 is TGTGCCAGCTCACCGCCAGAACCTTACTACTACGAGCAGTACTTC. Its protein product is CASSPPEPYYYEQYF.

This clone was recorded a few times. The J gene is TRBJ1-6, the V gene TRBV4-1; TRBD1 is a possible D gene (5 bases). The CDR3 is 18 amino acids. Germline assignment: CDR1 MGHRA and CDR2 YSYEKL. V lost 1 base, J lost 7 bases, and 20 bases lay in between. The CDR3 region is CASSQAPPGTQRNSPLHF. CDR3 nucleotide sequence: TGCGCCAGCAGCCAAGCTCCACCCGGGACCCAGAGAAATTCACCCCTCCACTTT.

The chain joins TRBV10-3 to TRBJ1-1, with a weak D call TRBD1 (5 bases). The CDR3 consists of 14 residues. Germline V lookup: CDR1 ENHRY, CDR2 SYGVKD. V dropped 7 bases and J dropped 4 bases, with 16 bases sitting between them. CDR3 bases: TGTGCCATCACCCCGGAGGGGCTCGGCACTGAAGCTTTCTTT. This encodes CAITPEGLGTEAFF.

CDR3 region: CASSLAVDVQFF. In DNA, the CDR3 is TGTGCCAGCAGCTTAGCTGTAGATGTGCAGTTCTTC. V usage is TRBV7-9 and J usage is TRBJ2-1; no clear D gene. CDR3 length: 12 residues. In germline, CDR1 is SEHNR, CDR2 FQNEAQ (reference sequence). Trimming left V 0 bases short and J 12 bases short, with 9 bases between.

For the CDR3, the DNA is TGCGCCAGCAGGGGCTTGGGGACAGGAGTTGAAGCTTTCTTT. It translates to CASRGLGTGVEAFF. The chain has TRBV4-1 and TRBJ1-1; TRBD1 matches at 8 bases. The CDR3 spans 14 residues. The junction had 10 bases not matched to a gene; V was cut back by 6 bases and J by 7 bases. Germline CDR1 and CDR2: MGHRA and YSYEKL.